This T cell receptor (beta chain) was identified during a study of tumor and adjacent non-tumor tissue in lung cancer. Study information: Approximately 4.2 million productive TCRbeta reads were obtained per sample on average.

The CDR3 consists of 16 residues. In germline, CDR1 is ENHRY, CDR2 SYGVKD. The junction had 21 bases not matched to a gene; V was cut back by 6 bases and J by 12 bases. RNA was extracted from bulk tissue without any cell sorting. The normal lung tissue was taken more than 3 cm from the tumor edge. Chemotherapy-naive patients with new lung cancer underwent thoracic surgery in China, August–November 2014. TCRbeta libraries were built with three rounds of nested PCR, modified from ARM-PCR. TCRdb re-called the multiplex PCR reads through MiXCR, storing one row per CDR3 protein. Of 47,000 or so distinct CDR3 sequences in the sample, roughly two thirds were seen once.

J is TRBJ1-2 and V is TRBV10-3; 8 bases match TRBD1. The source is a woman between 65 and 79 years old with non-small cell lung cancer. Specimen: distant non-tumor lung tissue. CDR3 in DNA: TGTGCCATCAGCGTACCTAGACTGGGGGTAGGACAGGGCCACACCTTC. Protein: CAISVPRLGVGQGHTF.